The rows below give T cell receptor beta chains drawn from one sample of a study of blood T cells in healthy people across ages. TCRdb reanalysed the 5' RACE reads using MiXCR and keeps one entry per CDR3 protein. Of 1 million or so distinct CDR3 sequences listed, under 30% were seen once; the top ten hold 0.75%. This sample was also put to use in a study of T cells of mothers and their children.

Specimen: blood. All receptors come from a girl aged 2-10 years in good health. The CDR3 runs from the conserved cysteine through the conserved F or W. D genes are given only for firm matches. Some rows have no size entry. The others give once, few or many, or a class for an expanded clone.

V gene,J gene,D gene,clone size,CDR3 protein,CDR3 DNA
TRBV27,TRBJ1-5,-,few,CASRHYSNQPQHF,TGTGCCAGCAGACATTATAGCAATCAGCCCCAGCATTTT
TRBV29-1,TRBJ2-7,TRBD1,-,CSVELEGHRGYEQYF,TGCAGCGTTGAACTCGAAGGTCACAGGGGGTACGAGCAGTACTTC
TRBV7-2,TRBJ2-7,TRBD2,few,CASSLAQIGGSTYEQYF,TGTGCCAGCAGCTTAGCGCAAATCGGCGGGAGCACCTACGAGCAGTACTTC
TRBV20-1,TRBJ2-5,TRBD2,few,CSRMRGGSQETQYF,TGCAGCCGAATGCGTGGCGGGAGTCAGGAGACCCAGTACTTC
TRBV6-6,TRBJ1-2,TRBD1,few,CASSTIQTGAPRGYTF,TGTGCCAGCAGCACCATCCAAACAGGGGCCCCGCGGGGCTACACCTTC
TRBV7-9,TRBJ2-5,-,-,CASSIGPKETQYF,TGTGCCAGCAGCATCGGACCTAAAGAGACCCAGTACTTC
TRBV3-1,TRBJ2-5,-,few,CASSQDSQPTQETQYF,TGTGCCAGCAGCCAAGATTCCCAGCCCACACAAGAGACCCAGTACTTC
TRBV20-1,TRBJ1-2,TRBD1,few,CSAIDRTGEYGYTF,TGCAGTGCCATAGATAGGACAGGGGAATATGGCTACACCTTC
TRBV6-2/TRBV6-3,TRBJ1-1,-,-,CASSLTGTATEAFF,TGTGCCAGCAGTTTAACGGGGACGGCTACAGAAGCTTTCTTT
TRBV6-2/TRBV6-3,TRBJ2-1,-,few,CASSPRSNEQFF,TGTGCCAGCAGTCCCCGCTCGAATGAGCAGTTCTTC
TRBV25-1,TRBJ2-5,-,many,CASSAFQVSGAFQETQYF,TGTGCCAGCAGTGCATTTCAGGTGTCAGGGGCGTTTCAAGAGACCCAGTACTTC
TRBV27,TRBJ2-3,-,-,CASSLFAGVGTDTQYF,TGTGCCAGCAGTTTATTCGCAGGGGTGGGCACAGATACGCAGTATTTT
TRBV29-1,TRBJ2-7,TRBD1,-,CSVGQGIGEQYF,TGCAGCGTTGGACAGGGTATCGGCGAGCAGTACTTC
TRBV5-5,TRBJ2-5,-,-,CASSLSWRPETQYF,TGTGCCAGCAGCTTGTCCTGGCGACCGGAGACCCAGTACTTC
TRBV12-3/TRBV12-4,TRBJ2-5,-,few,CASRRALIIQETQYF,TGTGCCAGCAGGAGGGCCCTGATTATTCAAGAGACCCAGTACTTC
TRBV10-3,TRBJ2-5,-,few,CAISEAGETQYF,TGTGCCATCAGTGAGGCTGGAGAGACCCAGTACTTC
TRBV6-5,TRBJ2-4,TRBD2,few,CASSFSSGTSTNIQYF,TGTGCCAGCAGTTTCTCGTCCGGGACTAGCACAAACATTCAGTACTTC
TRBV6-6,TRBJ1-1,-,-,CAARVLTEAFF,TGTGCCGCCCGCGTATTGACTGAAGCTTTCTTT
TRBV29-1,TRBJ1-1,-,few,CSVVQGQVNTEAFF,TGCAGCGTTGTCCAGGGGCAGGTGAACACTGAAGCTTTCTTT
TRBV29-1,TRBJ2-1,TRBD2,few,CRVLAGGRNEQFF,TGCAGAGTTCTAGCGGGAGGTAGGAATGAGCAGTTCTTC
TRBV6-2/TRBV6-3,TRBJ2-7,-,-,CASSQRWVGEQYF,TGTGCCAGCAGCCAACGGTGGGTTGGGGAGCAGTACTTC
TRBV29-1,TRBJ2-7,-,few,CSVVREGRSYEQYF,TGCAGCGTTGTGCGAGAGGGGAGGTCCTACGAGCAGTACTTC
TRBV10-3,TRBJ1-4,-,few,CAISDPEGKLFF,TGTGCCATCAGTGATCCAGAAGGAAAACTGTTTTTT
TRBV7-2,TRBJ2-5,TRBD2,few,CASSPPGGGDETQYF,TGTGCCAGCAGCCCGCCCGGCGGGGGGGATGAGACCCAGTACTTC
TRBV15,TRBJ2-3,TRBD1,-,CATSGRGIASTDTQYF,TGTGCCACCAGCGGCAGGGGGATCGCGAGCACAGATACGCAGTATTTT
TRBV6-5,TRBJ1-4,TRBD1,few,CASSNRDRGTTNEKLFF,TGTGCCAGCAGTAACCGGGACAGGGGTACAACTAATGAAAAACTGTTTTTT
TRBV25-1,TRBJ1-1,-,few,CASKNGRREAFF,TGTGCCAGCAAAAACGGGCGGCGGGAAGCTTTCTTT
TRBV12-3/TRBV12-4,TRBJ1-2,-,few,CASSPNDRANYGYTF,TGTGCCAGCAGCCCCAACGACAGAGCTAACTATGGCTACACCTTC
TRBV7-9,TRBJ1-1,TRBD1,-,CASSLDRQGDTEAFF,TGTGCCAGCAGCTTAGATCGACAGGGAGACACTGAAGCTTTCTTT
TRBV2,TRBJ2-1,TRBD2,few,CASSLYRTSGSVNEQFF,TGTGCCAGCAGCCTATATCGGACTAGCGGGAGTGTAAATGAGCAGTTCTTC
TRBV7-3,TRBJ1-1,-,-,CASSHGGNLGNTEAFF,TGTGCCAGCTCGCATGGGGGGAATCTGGGGAACACTGAAGCTTTCTTT
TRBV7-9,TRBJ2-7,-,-,CASSLGGLAGEQYF,TGTGCCAGCAGCCTAGGGGGGCTAGCTGGAGAGCAGTACTTC
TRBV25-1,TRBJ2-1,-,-,CASGEGDHEQFF,TGTGCCAGCGGGGAGGGGGACCATGAGCAGTTCTTC
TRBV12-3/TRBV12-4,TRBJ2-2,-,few,CASSLRGPPGELFF,TGTGCCAGCAGTTTAAGGGGCCCGCCCGGGGAGCTGTTTTTT
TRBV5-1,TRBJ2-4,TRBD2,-,CASSLTAGGDLAKNIQYF,TGCGCCAGCAGCTTGACAGCGGGGGGTGATCTAGCCAAAAACATTCAGTACTTC
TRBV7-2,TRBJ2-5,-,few,CASSPGGPLPGETQYF,TGTGCCAGCAGCCCCGGTGGGCCGCTCCCTGGGGAGACCCAGTACTTC
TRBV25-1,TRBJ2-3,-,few,CASSEAIPDTQYF,TGTGCCAGCAGTGAGGCAATCCCAGATACGCAGTATTTT
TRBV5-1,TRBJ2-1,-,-,CASGFFGGDEQFF,TGCGCCAGCGGGTTTTTCGGAGGGGATGAGCAGTTCTTC
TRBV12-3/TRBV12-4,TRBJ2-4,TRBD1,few,CASSKDRDLAKNIQYF,TGTGCCAGCAGTAAGGACAGGGACCTAGCCAAAAACATTCAGTACTTC
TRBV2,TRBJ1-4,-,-,CASSESADLLFF,TGTGCCAGCAGTGAAAGCGCAGACCTACTGTTTTTT
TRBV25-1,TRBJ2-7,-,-,CASSELVEGGEQYF,TGTGCCAGCAGTGAACTCGTCGAGGGAGGCGAGCAGTACTTC
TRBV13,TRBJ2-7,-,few,CASRSSARSYEQYF,TGTGCCAGCAGGTCGAGCGCCCGCTCCTACGAGCAGTACTTC
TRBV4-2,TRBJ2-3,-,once,CASSPLLGGTDTQYF,TGTGCCAGCAGCCCACTACTAGGAGGCACAGATACGCAGTATTTT
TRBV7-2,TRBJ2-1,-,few,CASSLDAALGNEQFF,TGTGCCAGCAGCTTAGACGCAGCTTTGGGGAATGAGCAGTTCTTC
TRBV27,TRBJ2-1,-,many,CASSWADEQFF,TGTGCCAGCAGTTGGGCTGATGAGCAGTTCTTC
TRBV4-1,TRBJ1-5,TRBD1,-,CASSHGTGFNQPQHF,TGCGCCAGCAGCCACGGGACAGGCTTCAATCAGCCCCAGCATTTT
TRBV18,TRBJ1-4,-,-,CASSPLGSEEKLFF,TGTGCCAGCTCACCATTGGGGTCCGAAGAAAAACTGTTTTTT
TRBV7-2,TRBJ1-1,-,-,CASSRSGQPEAFF,TGTGCCAGCAGTCGTTCTGGACAGCCTGAAGCTTTCTTT
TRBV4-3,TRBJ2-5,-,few,CASSQDRAGGRETQYF,TGCGCCAGCAGCCAAGATCGGGCTGGGGGTCGGGAGACCCAGTACTTC
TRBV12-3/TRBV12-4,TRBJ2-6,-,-,CASSLTSGSGANVLTF,TGTGCCAGCAGTTTAACTTCGGGTTCTGGGGCCAACGTCCTGACTTTC
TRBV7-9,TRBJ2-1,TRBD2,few,CASSLRTSRPLYNEQFF,TGTGCCAGCAGCCTCCGGACTAGCCGACCTTTATACAATGAGCAGTTCTTC
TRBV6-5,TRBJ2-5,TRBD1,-,CASSRTGGVQETQYF,TGTGCCAGCAGCCGTACAGGGGGCGTACAAGAGACCCAGTACTTC
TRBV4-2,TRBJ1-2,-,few,CASSHSQTEQYGYTF,TGTGCCAGCAGCCATAGTCAGACGGAGCAATATGGCTACACCTTC